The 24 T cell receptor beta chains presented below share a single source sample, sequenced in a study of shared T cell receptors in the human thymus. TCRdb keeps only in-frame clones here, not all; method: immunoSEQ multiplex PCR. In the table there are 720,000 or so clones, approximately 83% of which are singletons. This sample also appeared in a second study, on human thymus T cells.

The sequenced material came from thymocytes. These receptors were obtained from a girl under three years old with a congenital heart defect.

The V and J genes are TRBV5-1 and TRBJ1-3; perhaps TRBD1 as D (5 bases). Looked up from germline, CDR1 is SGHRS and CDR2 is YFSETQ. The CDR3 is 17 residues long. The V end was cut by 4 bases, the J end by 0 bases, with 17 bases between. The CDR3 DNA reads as TGCGCCAGCAGCCCACGCTCGGGCGGGACCTCTGGAAACACCATATATTTT. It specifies CASSPRSGGTSGNTIYF.

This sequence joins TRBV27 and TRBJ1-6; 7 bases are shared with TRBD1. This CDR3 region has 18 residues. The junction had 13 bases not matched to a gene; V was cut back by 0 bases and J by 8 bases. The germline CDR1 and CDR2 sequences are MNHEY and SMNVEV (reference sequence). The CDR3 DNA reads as TGTGCCAGCAGTTTATCGAAGGCAGGGGGTAGTAGGGATTCACCCCTCCACTTT. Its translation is CASSLSKAGGSRDSPLHF.

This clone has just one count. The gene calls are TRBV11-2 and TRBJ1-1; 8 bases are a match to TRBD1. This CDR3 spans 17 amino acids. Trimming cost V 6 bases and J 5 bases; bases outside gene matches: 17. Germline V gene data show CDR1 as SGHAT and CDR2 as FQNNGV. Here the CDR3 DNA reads TGTGCCAGCAGTTTGACAAAAGGACAGGGAGATGGGACTGAAGCTTTCTTT. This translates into CASSLTKGQGDGTEAFF.

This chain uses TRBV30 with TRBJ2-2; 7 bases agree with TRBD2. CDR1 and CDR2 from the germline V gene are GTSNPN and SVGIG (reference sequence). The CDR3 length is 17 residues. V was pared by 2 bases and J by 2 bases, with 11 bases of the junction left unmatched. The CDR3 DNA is TGTGCCTGGAGTCCACCGGGAGGCACTGGAAACACCGGGGAGCTGTTTTTT. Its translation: CAWSPPGGTGNTGELFF.

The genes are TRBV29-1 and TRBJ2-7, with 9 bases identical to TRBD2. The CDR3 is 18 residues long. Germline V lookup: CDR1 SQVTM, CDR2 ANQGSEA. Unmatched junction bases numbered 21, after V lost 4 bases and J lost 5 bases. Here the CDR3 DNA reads TGCAGCGTTGGTGTAGTATTCCCCGCGGGGGGGCTCACGGACGAGCAGTACTTC. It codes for CSVGVVFPAGGLTDEQYF.

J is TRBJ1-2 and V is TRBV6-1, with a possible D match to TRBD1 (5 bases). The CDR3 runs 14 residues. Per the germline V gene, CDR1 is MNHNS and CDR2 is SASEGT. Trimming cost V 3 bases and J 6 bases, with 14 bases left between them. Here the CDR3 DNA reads TGTGCCAGCAGTGATGGGCAGGGTGCTGATGGCTACACCTTC. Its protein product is CASSDGQGADGYTF.

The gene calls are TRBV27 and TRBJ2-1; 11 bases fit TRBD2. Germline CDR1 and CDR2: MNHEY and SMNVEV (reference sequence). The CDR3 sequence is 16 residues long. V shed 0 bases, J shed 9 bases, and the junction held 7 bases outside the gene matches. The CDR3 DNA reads TGTGCCAGCAGTTTATCGGGCCTAGCGGGGGGCGGTGAGCAGTTCTTC. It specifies CASSLSGLAGGGEQFF.

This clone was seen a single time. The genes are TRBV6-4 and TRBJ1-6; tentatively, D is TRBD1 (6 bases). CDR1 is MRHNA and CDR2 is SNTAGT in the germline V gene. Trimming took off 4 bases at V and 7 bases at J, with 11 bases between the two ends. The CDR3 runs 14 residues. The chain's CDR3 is CASSAYRVNSPLHF. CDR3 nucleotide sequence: TGTGCCAGCAGTGCTTACAGGGTAAATTCACCCCTCCACTTT.

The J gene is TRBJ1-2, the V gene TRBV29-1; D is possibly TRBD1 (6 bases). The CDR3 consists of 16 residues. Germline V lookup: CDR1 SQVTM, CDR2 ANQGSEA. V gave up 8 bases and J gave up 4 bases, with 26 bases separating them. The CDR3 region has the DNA TGCAGCCTACTCTCTAACCCAACAGGGTTTGGCTATGGCTACACCTTC. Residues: CSLLSNPTGFGYGYTF.

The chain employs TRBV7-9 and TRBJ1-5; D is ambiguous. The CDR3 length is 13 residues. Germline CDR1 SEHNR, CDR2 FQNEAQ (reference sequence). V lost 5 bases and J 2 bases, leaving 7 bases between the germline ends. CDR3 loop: CASSRDGNQPQHF. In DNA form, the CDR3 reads TGTGCCAGCAGCCGGGATGGCAATCAGCCCCAGCATTTT.

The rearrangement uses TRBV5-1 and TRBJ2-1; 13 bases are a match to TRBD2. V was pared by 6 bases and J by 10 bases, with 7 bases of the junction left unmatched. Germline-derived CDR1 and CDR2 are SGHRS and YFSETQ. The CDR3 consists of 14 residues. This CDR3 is CASTTSGGAGEQFF. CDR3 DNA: TGCGCCAGCACCACTAGCGGGGGGGCAGGGGAGCAGTTCTTC. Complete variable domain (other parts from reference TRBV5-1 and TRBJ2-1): KAGVTQTPRYLIKTRGQQVTLSCSPISGHRSVSWYQQTPGQGLQFLFEYFSETQRNKGNFPGRFSGRQFSNSRSEMNVSTLELGDSALYLCASTTSGGAGEQFFGPGTRLTVL.

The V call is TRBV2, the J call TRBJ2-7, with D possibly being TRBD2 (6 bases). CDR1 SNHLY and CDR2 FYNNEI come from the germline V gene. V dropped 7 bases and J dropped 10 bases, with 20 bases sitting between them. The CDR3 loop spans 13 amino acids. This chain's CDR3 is CASTQRLRGGQYF. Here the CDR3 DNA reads TGTGCCAGCACCCAAAGGCTGAGGGGAGGTCAGTACTTC.

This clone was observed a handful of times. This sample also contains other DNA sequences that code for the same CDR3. The CDR3, as DNA: TGCAGTGCTAGGCGCGGATACGAGCAGTACTTC. Its protein is CSARRGYEQYF. The chain has TRBV20-1 and TRBJ2-7; D not certain. This CDR3 is 11 amino acids long. Looked up from germline, CDR1 is DFQATT and CDR2 is SNEGSKA (reference sequence). Trimming took off 3 bases at V and 4 bases at J, with 7 bases between the two ends.

The CDR3 sequence is CASSQWDRLGGYTF. CDR3 in DNA: TGTGCCAGCAGCCAATGGGACAGACTAGGGGGCTACACCTTC. The gene calls are TRBV14 and TRBJ1-2; 7 bases are a match to TRBD1. The V segment lost 2 bases and the J segment 8 bases; nucleotides outside the gene matches: 8. This CDR3 is 14 amino acids long. The germline V gene has CDR1 SGHDN and CDR2 FVKESK.

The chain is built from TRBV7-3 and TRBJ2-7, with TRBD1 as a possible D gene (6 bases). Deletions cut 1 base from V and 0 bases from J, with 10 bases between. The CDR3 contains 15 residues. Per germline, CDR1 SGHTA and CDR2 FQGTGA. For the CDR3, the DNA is TGTGCCAGCAGCTTAAGGCCAGGGGTCTCCTACGAGCAGTACTTC. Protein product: CASSLRPGVSYEQYF.

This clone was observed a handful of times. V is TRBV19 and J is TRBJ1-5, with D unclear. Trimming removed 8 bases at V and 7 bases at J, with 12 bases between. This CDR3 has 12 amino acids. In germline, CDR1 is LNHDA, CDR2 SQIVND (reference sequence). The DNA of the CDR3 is TGTGCCAGTGGCCCTAGAGAACAGCCCCAGCATTTT. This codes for CASGPREQPQHF.

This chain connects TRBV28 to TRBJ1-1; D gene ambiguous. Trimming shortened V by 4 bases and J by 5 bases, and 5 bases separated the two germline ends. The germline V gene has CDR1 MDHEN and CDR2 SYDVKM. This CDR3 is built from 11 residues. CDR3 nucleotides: TGTGCCAGCAGTTCTTTGACTGAAGCTTTCTTT. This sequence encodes CASSSLTEAFF.

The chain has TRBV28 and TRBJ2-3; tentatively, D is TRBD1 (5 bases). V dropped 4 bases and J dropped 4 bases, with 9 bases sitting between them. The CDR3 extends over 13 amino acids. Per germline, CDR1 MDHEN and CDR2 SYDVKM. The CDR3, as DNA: TGTGCCAGCAGTTCCTCAGGGCCAGATACGCAGTATTTT. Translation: CASSSSGPDTQYF.

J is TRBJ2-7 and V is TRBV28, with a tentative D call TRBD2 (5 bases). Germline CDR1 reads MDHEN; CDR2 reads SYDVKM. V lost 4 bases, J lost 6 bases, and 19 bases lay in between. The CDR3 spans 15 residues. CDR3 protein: CASSSPQARASEQYF. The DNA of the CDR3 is TGTGCCAGCAGTTCCCCGCAGGCGCGGGCGAGCGAGCAGTACTTC.

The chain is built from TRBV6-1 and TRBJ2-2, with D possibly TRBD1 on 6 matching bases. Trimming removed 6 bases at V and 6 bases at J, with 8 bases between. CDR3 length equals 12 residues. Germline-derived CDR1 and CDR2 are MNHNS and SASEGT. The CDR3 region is CASSQGSGELFF. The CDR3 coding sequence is TGTGCCAGCAGCCAGGGGTCCGGGGAGCTGTTTTTT.

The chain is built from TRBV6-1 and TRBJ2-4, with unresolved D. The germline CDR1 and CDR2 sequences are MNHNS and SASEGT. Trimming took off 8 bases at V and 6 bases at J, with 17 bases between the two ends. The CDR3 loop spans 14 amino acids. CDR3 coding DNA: TGTGCCAGCTCCGACATCCAAACAGTAAACATTCAGTACTTC. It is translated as CASSDIQTVNIQYF.

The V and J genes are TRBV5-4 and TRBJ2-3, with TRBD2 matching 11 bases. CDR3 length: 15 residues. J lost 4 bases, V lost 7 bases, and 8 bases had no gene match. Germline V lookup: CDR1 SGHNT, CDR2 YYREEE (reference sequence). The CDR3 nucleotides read TGTGCCAGCTGTATAATAGCGGGGGGGCCAGATACGCAGTATTTT. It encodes CASCIIAGGPDTQYF. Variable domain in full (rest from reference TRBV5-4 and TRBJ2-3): ETGVTQSPTHLIKTRGQQVTLRCSSQSGHNTVSWYQQALGQGPQFIFQYYREEENGRGNFPPRFSGLQFPNYSSELNVNALELDDSALYLCASCIIAGGPDTQYFGPGTRLTVL.

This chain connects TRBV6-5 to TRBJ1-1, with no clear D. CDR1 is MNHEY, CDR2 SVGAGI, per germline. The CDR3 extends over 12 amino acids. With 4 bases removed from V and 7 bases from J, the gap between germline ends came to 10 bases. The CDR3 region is CASSSPGLEAFF. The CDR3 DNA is TGTGCCAGCAGTTCCCCGGGTCTTGAAGCTTTCTTT.

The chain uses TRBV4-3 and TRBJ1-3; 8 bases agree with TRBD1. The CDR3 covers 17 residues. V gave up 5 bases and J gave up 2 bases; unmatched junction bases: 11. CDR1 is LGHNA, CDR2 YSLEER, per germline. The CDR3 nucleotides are TGCGCCAGCAGCTCACGGGGGGCGGACAGGGCTGGAAACACCATATATTTT. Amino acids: CASSSRGADRAGNTIYF.